Shown below are 27 T cell receptor beta chains from a single sample sequenced in a study of cytomegalovirus exposure and HLA in healthy donors. PCR employed 60 Vbeta and 13 Jbeta primers. This table comes from immunoSEQ multiplex PCR, and its TCRdb copy is limited to in-frame clones, with some not included. In the table there are roughly 190,000 clones, approximately 75% of which are singletons. The material sequenced was PBMCs. Source of these receptors: a man aged 25-45 years in good health and CMV-seropositive.

The genes are TRBV7-9 and TRBJ1-1, with D perhaps matching TRBD1 (6 bases). Germline CDR1 and CDR2: SEHNR and FQNEAQ (reference sequence). The CDR3 contains 16 residues. V gave up 3 bases and J gave up 0 bases, with 14 bases separating them. CDR3 protein: CASSFQPGHMNTEAFF. As DNA, the CDR3 is TGTGCCAGCAGCTTTCAACCGGGACACATGAACACTGAAGCTTTCTTT.

The table lists this clone with a few counts. The chain is built from TRBV18 and TRBJ2-1; D possibly corresponds to TRBD2 (5 bases). The V gene's germline CDR1 is KGHSH and CDR2 LQKENI. The CDR3 loop spans 14 amino acids. V was pared by 1 base and J by 9 bases, with 13 bases between. Written as DNA, the CDR3 is TGTGCCAGCTCACCACGGGCAGGAGGAGGTGAGCAGTTCTTC. As protein: CASSPRAGGGEQFF.

The chain employs TRBV9 and TRBJ2-5; 10 positions match TRBD1. The CDR3 runs to 15 residues. After removal of 2 bases from V and 4 bases from J, the junction contained 5 bases not matched to a gene. Germline assignment: CDR1 SGDLS and CDR2 YYNGEE. The CDR3 DNA reads TGTGCCAGCAGCGTTGGGACAGGGGCCGGAGAGACCCAGTACTTC. This sequence encodes CASSVGTGAGETQYF.

The genes are TRBV6-6 and TRBJ1-1, with unresolved D. The CDR3 loop spans 12 amino acids. Germline V lookup: CDR1 MNHNY, CDR2 SVGAGI (reference sequence). Trimming took off 6 bases at V and 4 bases at J, with 9 bases between the two ends. The CDR3 DNA follows: TGTGCCAGCAGCAGTCTGTTCACTGAAGCTTTCTTT. Its protein product is CASSSLFTEAFF.

The genes are TRBV28 and TRBJ2-3, with TRBD2 matching over 8 bases. V trimming: 9 bases; J trimming: 3 bases; junction bases outside the gene matches: 8. Germline values: CDR1 MDHEN, CDR2 SYDVKM. The CDR3 length is 14 residues. The CDR3 bases are TGTGCCAGTTCTCCTCGGGAGGGGACAGATACGCAGTATTTT. It encodes CASSPREGTDTQYF.

The rearrangement joins TRBV11-2 to TRBJ2-5; no clear D. Germline CDR1 reads SGHAT; CDR2 reads FQNNGV. V lost 3 bases and J lost 1, with 12 bases in between. This CDR3 comprises 15 residues. CDR3 DNA: TGTGCCAGCAGCTTTGGTAGCAGCCTCCAAGAGACCCAGTACTTC. Translation gives CASSFGSSLQETQYF.

The V call is TRBV7-9, the J call TRBJ2-1; D might be TRBD1 (5 bases). The length of the CDR3 is 11 residues. The ends were cut back, 5 bases at V and 10 bases at J, with 9 bases in the middle. Germline V gene sequence: CDR1 SEHNR, CDR2 FQNEAQ (reference sequence). The CDR3 loop reads CASSPQGEQFF. CDR3 in DNA: TGTGCCAGCAGCCCTCAGGGAGAGCAGTTCTTC.

The rearrangement joins TRBV13 to TRBJ1-3; unclear D gene. CDR3 size: 16 residues. Germline V CDR1 and CDR2: PRHDT, FYEKMQ (reference sequence). V was trimmed by 5 bases and J by 1 base, leaving 15 bases between them. CDR3 DNA sequence: TGTGCCAGCAGCGGGGAGAGGGTGGGATCTGGAAACACCATATATTTT. This codes for CASSGERVGSGNTIYF.

This clone was seen just once. The V and J genes are TRBV27 and TRBJ1-2; tentative D call: TRBD1 (6 bases). This CDR3 has 17 amino acids. V lost 3 bases and J 1 base, leaving 18 bases between the germline ends. The germline V gene has CDR1 MNHEY and CDR2 SMNVEV (reference sequence). The CDR3 DNA is TGTGCCAGCAGTTTCAGTCGGGACAAGGGCATTAACTATGGCTACACCTTC. This codes for CASSFSRDKGINYGYTF.

This clone has a handful of counts. The V gene is TRBV2, the J gene TRBJ1-2; no reliable D call. From germline, CDR1 is SNHLY and CDR2 FYNNEI. Between the trimmed V and J ends, which lost 4 bases and 8 bases, there was a span of 11 bases. There are 12 residues in the CDR3. The CDR3 sequence is CASSVTPRGYTF. The CDR3 DNA follows: TGTGCCAGCAGTGTCACCCCGCGGGGCTACACCTTC.

The chain couples TRBV10-3 to TRBJ1-1, with 8 nucleotides matching TRBD1. This CDR3 is built from 15 residues. CDR1 and CDR2 (germline): ENHRY, SYGVKD. Trimming removed 6 bases from V and 0 bases from J; junction bases left unmatched: 6. In nucleotides, the CDR3 is TGTGCCATCAGCCTGGACAGGGACATGAACACTGAAGCTTTCTTT. The encoded protein is CAISLDRDMNTEAFF.

The CDR3 reads CASRAGGVGQPQHF. In DNA form, the CDR3 reads TGTGCCAGCAGGGCAGGGGGCGTTGGGCAGCCCCAGCATTTT. The gene calls are TRBV6-5 and TRBJ1-5, with 8 bases fitting TRBD1. Germline V gene data show CDR1 as MNHEY and CDR2 as SVGAGI. This CDR3 region has 14 residues. Trimming at V came to 6 bases and at J to 7 bases, leaving 8 bases not matched to a gene.

V gene TRBV5-6 combines with J gene TRBJ2-3; D is possibly TRBD2 (5 bases). This CDR3 has 11 amino acids. Trimming stripped 4 bases from V and 5 bases from J, with 5 bases between. Germline V lookup: CDR1 SGHDT, CDR2 YYEEEE. CDR3 loop: CASSREDTQYF. For the CDR3, the DNA is TGTGCCAGCAGCCGGGAAGATACGCAGTATTTT. Based on the CDR3 plus reference TRBV5-6 and TRBJ2-3, the full variable domain is DAGVTQSPTHLIKTRGQQVTLRCSPKSGHDTVSWYQQALGQGPQFIFQYYEEEERQRGNFPDRFSGHQFPNYSSELNVNALLLGDSALYLCASSREDTQYFGPGTRLTVL.

The rearrangement joins TRBV7-9 to TRBJ1-6; unclear D gene. Trimming pared 1 base from V and 5 bases from J, leaving 9 bases between. This CDR3 region has 15 residues. Germline CDR1 is SEHNR and CDR2 is FQNEAQ (reference sequence). The CDR3 sequence: CASSLVRTNNSPLHF. The CDR3 nucleotides read TGTGCCAGCAGCTTAGTTCGGACTAATAATTCACCCCTCCACTTT.

This chain joins TRBV28 and TRBJ1-2, with D perhaps matching TRBD1 (5 bases). The germline V and J ends were trimmed by 2 bases and 7 bases, with 11 bases remaining between them. This CDR3 spans 13 amino acids. Germline V lookup: CDR1 MDHEN, CDR2 SYDVKM. The CDR3 region has the DNA TGTGCCAGCAGTTTAAGGGGATTCGGTGGCTACACCTTC. Protein product: CASSLRGFGGYTF.

The chain uses TRBV7-9 and TRBJ2-7, with D possibly being TRBD1 (8 bases). The CDR3 loop spans 17 amino acids. Trimming took off 1 base at V and 4 bases at J, with 20 bases between the two ends. CDR1 SEHNR and CDR2 FQNEAQ come from the germline V gene (reference sequence). Here the CDR3 DNA reads TGTGCCAGCAGCTTAGGGTCTGGGGGGGACAGGACTTACGAGCAGTACTTC. This gives the protein CASSLGSGGDRTYEQYF.

The chain couples TRBV28 to TRBJ2-5, with D maybe TRBD1 (6 bases). Germline V CDR1 and CDR2: MDHEN, SYDVKM. The CDR3 spans 13 residues. The V end lost 3 bases, the J end lost 3 bases, and 8 bases lay between the germline ends. The CDR3 spells CASSLPGEETQYF. The CDR3 nucleotides read TGTGCCAGCAGTTTGCCAGGGGAAGAGACCCAGTACTTC.

The rearrangement uses TRBV6-6 and TRBJ2-7, with D unclear. The V and J ends lost 6 bases and 4 bases respectively, with 16 bases between them. This CDR3 contains 14 residues. The germline gives CDR1 MNHNY, CDR2 SVGAGI (reference sequence). CDR3: CASRDRVLGYEQYF. DNA of the CDR3: TGTGCCAGCAGAGACCGGGTCCTCGGGTACGAGCAGTACTTC.

The chain is built from TRBV5-8 and TRBJ1-3; D possibly corresponds to TRBD1 (6 bases). Trimming stripped 0 bases from V and 4 bases from J, with 11 bases between. This CDR3 is built from 15 residues. From germline, CDR1 is SGHTS and CDR2 YDEGEE. CDR3: CASSLDRVPGNTIYF. The CDR3 DNA reads TGTGCCAGCAGCTTGGACAGGGTGCCCGGAAACACCATATATTTT. The complete variable domain, with remaining parts taken from reference TRBV5-8 and TRBJ1-3, reads EAGVTQSPTHLIKTRGQQATLRCSPISGHTSVYWYQQALGLGLQFLLWYDEGEERNRGNFPPRFSGRQFPNYSSELNVNALELEDSALYLCASSLDRVPGNTIYFGEGSWLTVV.

This chain links TRBV19 with TRBJ1-3, with D possibly being TRBD1 (5 bases). This CDR3 contains 13 residues. The ends were cut back, 7 bases at V and 1 base at J, with 8 bases in the middle. The germline gives CDR1 LNHDA, CDR2 SQIVND (reference sequence). The CDR3 sequence: CASKTDSGNTIYF. The CDR3, as DNA: TGTGCCAGTAAGACAGATTCTGGAAACACCATATATTTT.

This sequence joins TRBV28 and TRBJ2-3, with unresolved D. This CDR3 comprises 17 residues. The V and J ends lost 3 bases and 4 bases respectively, with 20 bases between them. Germline V lookup: CDR1 MDHEN, CDR2 SYDVKM. The CDR3 loop is CASSLRSPLTRPDTQYF. The DNA of the CDR3 is TGTGCCAGCAGTTTGCGGTCCCCCCTTACTCGGCCAGATACGCAGTATTTT.

The CDR3 DNA is TGCGCCAGCAGCCGCGCTAGCGGGGCCTACGAGCAGTACTTC. Protein product: CASSRASGAYEQYF. The chain is built from TRBV4-1 and TRBJ2-7, with 9 nucleotides matching TRBD2. Germline V gives CDR1 MGHRA, CDR2 YSYEKL. This CDR3 is 14 amino acids long. The trim removed 4 bases at V and 2 bases at J, leaving 3 bases unmatched.

The V call is TRBV7-3, the J call TRBJ1-2, with 7 nucleotides matching TRBD1. Germline CDR1 is SGHTA and CDR2 is FQGTGA. Trimming at V came to 4 bases and at J to 8 bases, leaving 4 bases not matched to a gene. This CDR3 has 12 amino acids. The CDR3 bases are TGTGCCAGCAGCTCGACAGGGTACGGCTACACCTTC. Its translation is CASSSTGYGYTF.

This clone was detected a few times. The V and J genes are TRBV30 and TRBJ1-6, with 8 bases identical to TRBD1. J gave up 7 bases and V 5 bases, and 4 bases lay outside the gene matches. Germline-derived CDR1 and CDR2 are GTSNPN and SVGIG (reference sequence). This CDR3 region has 13 residues. The chain's CDR3 is CAWAGGANSPLHF. CDR3 nucleotides: TGTGCCTGGGCAGGGGGCGCGAATTCACCCCTCCACTTT.

The chain uses TRBV7-3 and TRBJ2-3; 10 bases align to TRBD1. Germline V lookup: CDR1 SGHTA, CDR2 FQGTGA. The CDR3 is 14 residues long. J was trimmed by 4 bases and V by 3 bases; bases with no gene match: 1. This CDR3 reads CASSLGTGADTQYF. As DNA, the CDR3 is TGTGCCAGCAGCTTGGGGACAGGGGCAGATACGCAGTATTTT.

This chain links TRBV27 with TRBJ2-7; 8 bases match TRBD2. The CDR3 totals 16 residues. Trimming took 6 bases from V and 4 from J; bases not matched to a gene: 14. Germline CDR1 and CDR2: MNHEY and SMNVEV (reference sequence). The CDR3 coding sequence is TGTGCCAGCAGCCCCCGGTTTACGGGAGGGCAATACGAGCAGTACTTC. It yields the protein CASSPRFTGGQYEQYF.

This clone showed up just a few times. The chain joins TRBV7-2 to TRBJ2-3; TRBD2 matches at 11 bases. Per the germline V gene, CDR1 is SGHTA and CDR2 is FQGNSA. This CDR3 region has 16 residues. With V trimmed by 5 bases and J by 0 bases, 4 bases remained unmatched. CDR3 nucleotide sequence: TGTGCCAGCAGCCCGAGACTAGCGGGAAGCACAGATACGCAGTATTTT. It is translated as CASSPRLAGSTDTQYF.